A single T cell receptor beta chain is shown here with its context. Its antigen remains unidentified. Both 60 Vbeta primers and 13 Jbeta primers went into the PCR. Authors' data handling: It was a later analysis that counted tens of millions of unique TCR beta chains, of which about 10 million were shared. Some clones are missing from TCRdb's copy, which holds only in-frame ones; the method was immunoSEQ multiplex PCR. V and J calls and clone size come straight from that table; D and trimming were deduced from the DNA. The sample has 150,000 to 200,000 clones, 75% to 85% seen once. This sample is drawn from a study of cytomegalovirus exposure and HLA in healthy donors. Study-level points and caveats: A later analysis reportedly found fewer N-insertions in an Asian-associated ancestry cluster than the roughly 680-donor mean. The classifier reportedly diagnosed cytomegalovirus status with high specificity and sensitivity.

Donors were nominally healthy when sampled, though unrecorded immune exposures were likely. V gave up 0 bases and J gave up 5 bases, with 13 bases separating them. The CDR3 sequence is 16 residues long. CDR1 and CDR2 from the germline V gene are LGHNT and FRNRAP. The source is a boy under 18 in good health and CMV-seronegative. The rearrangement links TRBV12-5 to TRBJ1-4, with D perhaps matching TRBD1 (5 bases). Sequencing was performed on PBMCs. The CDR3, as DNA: TGTGCTAGTGGTTTGGTAGGGGCCCACACCAATGAAAAACTGTTTTTT. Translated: CASGLVGAHTNEKLFF. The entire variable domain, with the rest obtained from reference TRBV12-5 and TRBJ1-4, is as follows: DARVTQTPRHKVTEMGQEVTMRCQPILGHNTVFWYRQTMMQGLELLAYFRNRAPLDDSGMPKDRFSAEMPDATLATLKIQPSEPRDSAVYFCASGLVGAHTNEKLFFGSGTQLSVL.